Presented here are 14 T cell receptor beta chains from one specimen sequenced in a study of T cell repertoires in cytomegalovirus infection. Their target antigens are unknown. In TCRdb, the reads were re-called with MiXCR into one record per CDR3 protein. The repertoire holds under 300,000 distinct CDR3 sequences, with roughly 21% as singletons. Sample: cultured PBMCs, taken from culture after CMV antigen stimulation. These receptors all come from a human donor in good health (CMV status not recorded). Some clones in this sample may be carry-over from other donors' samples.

The CDR3 spells CASSLPQGGQGRNEQYF. The CDR3 nucleotides are TGTGCCAGCAGTTTACCCCAGGGGGGCCAGGGGCGCAACGAGCAGTACTTC. V usage is TRBV28 and J usage is TRBJ2-7; a weak D match, TRBD1 (7 bases). The germline CDR1 and CDR2 sequences are MDHEN and SYDVKM. The CDR3 is made up of 17 amino acids. Trimming cost V 2 bases and J 5 bases, with 22 bases left between them.

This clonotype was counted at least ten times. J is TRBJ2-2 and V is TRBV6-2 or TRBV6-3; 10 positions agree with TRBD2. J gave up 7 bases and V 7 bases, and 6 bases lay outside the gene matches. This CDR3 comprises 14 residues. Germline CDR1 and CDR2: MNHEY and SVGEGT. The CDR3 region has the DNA TGTGCCAGCAAACCGGGACTAGCGTTCGGGGAGCTGTTTTTT. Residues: CASKPGLAFGELFF.

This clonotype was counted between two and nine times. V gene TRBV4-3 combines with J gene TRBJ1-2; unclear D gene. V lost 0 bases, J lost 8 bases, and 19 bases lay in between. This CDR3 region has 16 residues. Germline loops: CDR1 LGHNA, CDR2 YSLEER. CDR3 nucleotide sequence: TGCGCCAGCAGCCAAGATCGGCGGCAGGCTCCTTCAGGCTACACCTTC. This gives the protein CASSQDRRQAPSGYTF.

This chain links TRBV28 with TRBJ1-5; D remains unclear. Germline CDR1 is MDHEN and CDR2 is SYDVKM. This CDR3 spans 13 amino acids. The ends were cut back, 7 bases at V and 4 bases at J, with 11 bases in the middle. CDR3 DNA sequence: TGTGCCAGCACTGGGGAGTTAAATCAGCCCCAGCATTTT. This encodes CASTGELNQPQHF.

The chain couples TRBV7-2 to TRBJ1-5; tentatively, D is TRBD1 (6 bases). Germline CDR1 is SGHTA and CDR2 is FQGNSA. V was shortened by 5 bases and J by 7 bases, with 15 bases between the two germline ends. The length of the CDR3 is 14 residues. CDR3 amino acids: CASSIGGGGQPQHF. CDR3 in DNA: TGTGCCAGCAGCATAGGGGGGGGAGGACAGCCCCAGCATTTT.

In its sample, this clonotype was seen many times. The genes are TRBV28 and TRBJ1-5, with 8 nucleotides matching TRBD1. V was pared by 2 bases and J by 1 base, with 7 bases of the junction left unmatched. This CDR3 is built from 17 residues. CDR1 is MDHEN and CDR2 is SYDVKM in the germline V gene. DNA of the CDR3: TGTGCCAGCAGTTTACGACAGGGGCTTGGGAGCAATCAGCCCCAGCATTTT. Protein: CASSLRQGLGSNQPQHF. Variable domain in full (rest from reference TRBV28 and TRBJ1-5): DVKVTQSSRYLVKRTGEKVFLECVQDMDHENMFWYRQDPGLGLRLIYFSYDVKMKEKGDIPEGYSVSREKKERFSLILESASTNQTSMYLCASSLRQGLGSNQPQHFGDGTRLSIL.

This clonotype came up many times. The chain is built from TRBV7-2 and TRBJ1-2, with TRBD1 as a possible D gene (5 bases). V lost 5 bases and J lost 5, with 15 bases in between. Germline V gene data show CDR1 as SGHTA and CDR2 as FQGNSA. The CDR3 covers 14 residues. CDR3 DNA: TGTGCCAGCAGCCCAACCGGGGCCGTTTATGGCTACACCTTC. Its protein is CASSPTGAVYGYTF. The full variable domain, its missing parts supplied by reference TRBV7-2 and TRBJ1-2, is GAGVSQSPSNKVTEKGKDVELRCDPISGHTALYWYRQSLGQGLEFLIYFQGNSAPDKSGLPSDRFSAERTGGSVSTLTIQRTQQEDSAVYLCASSPTGAVYGYTFGSGTRLTVV.

CDR3 region: CASSSTGGGYNEQFF. The CDR3 DNA is TGTGCCAGCAGCTCGACAGGGGGCGGCTACAATGAGCAGTTCTTC. The rearrangement joins TRBV7-2 to TRBJ2-1, with 10 positions matching TRBD1. The germline gives CDR1 SGHTA, CDR2 FQGNSA. V was pared by 4 bases and J by 3 bases, with 3 bases of the junction left unmatched. This CDR3 has 15 residues.

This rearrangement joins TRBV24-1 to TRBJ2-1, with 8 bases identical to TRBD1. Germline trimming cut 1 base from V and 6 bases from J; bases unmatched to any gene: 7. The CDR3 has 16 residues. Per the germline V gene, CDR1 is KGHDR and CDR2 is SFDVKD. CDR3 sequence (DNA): TGTGCCACCAGTGATTTACCGGGACAGGCGATCAATGAGCAGTTCTTC. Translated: CATSDLPGQAINEQFF.

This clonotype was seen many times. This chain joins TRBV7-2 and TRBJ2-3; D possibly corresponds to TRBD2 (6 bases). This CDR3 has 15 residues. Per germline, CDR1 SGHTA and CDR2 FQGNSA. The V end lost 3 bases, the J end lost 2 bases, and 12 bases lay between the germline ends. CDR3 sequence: CASSFVLAHTDTQYF. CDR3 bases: TGTGCCAGCAGCTTTGTGCTAGCGCACACAGATACGCAGTATTTT.

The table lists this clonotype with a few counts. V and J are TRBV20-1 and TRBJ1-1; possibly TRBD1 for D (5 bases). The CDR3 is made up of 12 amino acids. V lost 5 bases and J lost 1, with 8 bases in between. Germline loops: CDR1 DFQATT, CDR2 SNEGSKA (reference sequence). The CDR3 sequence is CSALRGNTEAFF. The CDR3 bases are TGCAGTGCTTTAAGGGGGAACACTGAAGCTTTCTTT.

The CDR3 protein is CASSYSVGTGRGEAFF. DNA for the CDR3: TGTGCCAGCAGTTACTCGGTGGGGACAGGACGTGGTGAAGCTTTCTTT. The chain carries TRBV6-2 or TRBV6-3 and TRBJ1-1; 8 nucleotides match TRBD1. V lost 0 bases to trimming and J lost 7 bases; unmatched junction nucleotides: 10. Germline lookup yields CDR1 MNHEY and CDR2 SVGEGT. The CDR3 spans 16 residues.

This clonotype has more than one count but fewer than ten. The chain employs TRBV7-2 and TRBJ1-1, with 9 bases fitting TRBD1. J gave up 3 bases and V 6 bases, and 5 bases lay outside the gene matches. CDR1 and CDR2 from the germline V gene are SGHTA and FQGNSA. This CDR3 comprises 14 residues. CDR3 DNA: TGTGCCAGCAGTCATGGACAGGGGTACACTGAAGCTTTCTTT. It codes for CASSHGQGYTEAFF.

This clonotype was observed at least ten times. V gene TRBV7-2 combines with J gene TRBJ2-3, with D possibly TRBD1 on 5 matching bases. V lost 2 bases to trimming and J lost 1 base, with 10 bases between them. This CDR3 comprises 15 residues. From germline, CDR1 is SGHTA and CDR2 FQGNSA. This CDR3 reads CASSLSFRGTDTQYF. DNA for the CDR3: TGTGCCAGCAGCTTAAGCTTCAGGGGCACAGATACGCAGTATTTT.